Reported below is one TCR beta chain. The specificity of this receptor is unknown. Within one base of it there is no much larger clone, and no base qualities were kept. The immunoSEQ Assay, a bias-controlled multiplex PCR, was used to amplify TCRbeta CDR3 regions from genomic DNA. The study's processing was this. The number of nucleated cells in each sample was estimated by amplification of reference gene primers within the assay. To quantify the absolute abundance of each unique TCRbeta CDR3 rearrangement, sequence reads were collapsed and filtered. Productive Simpson clonality was computed per sample as the square root of Simpson's diversity index over productive rearrangements. Not all clones reach the TCRdb copy of this immuneACCESS table, which keeps in-frame sequences only. Checked studies attribute under half of the gap to unresolved V genes and leave the rest unexplained. V, J and clone size were drawn from that table, and D and trimming were deduced from the DNA. A total of roughly 48,000 clones appear in this sample, 88% of them only once. The biggest ten clones account for approximately 15% of the sample.

Whole blood was collected in K2EDTA tubes by collaborating institutions according to the institutions' own protocols. For TCRbeta analysis, collaborators shipped samples as frozen whole blood, isolated PBMCs, or DNA extracted from either of those sample types. This sample was included in a study of blood T cell repertoires in COVID-19 (TCRdb year 2020). In terms of the full investigation: Samples from collaborators originated in the United States, Italy and Spain and spanned both the acute and convalescent phases of COVID-19. The material from the prospective study consisted of cDNA or gDNA derived from T cells, B-cell-depleted T cells, or PBMCs. Deeply sampled blood TCRbeta repertoires from subjects exposed to, actively infected with, or recovered from COVID-19 were included in the dataset. A de-identified subject ID, COVID-19 status, age in years and sex were almost always included in the sample metadata. The samples were drawn from the first 160 participants of the ongoing ImmuneRACE study and from 1,254 subjects provided by 6 global collaborators. The repertoires were released in a freely available public database meant as a resource for research on the immune response to SARS-CoV-2. Where HLA class I and class II types were available, the types were taken from metadata supplied by the sample provider, not from assay-based typing.

The study at large found these results: The amount of clinical and demographic metadata varied by source and participant and was provided uncurated.

The specimen sequenced was peripheral blood. The clonotype originates from a human donor in a cohort sampled during active COVID-19.

The CDR3 sequence is CASSVASRGAQYF. The nucleotide sequence reads as follows: TGTGCCAGCAGCGTAGCTTCCAGGGGGGCCCAGTACTTC. The chain is encoded by TRBV9 joined to TRBJ2-5; TRBD1 is perhaps the D gene, given 7 matching bases. V drops 0 bases and J drops 9 bases, leaving 12 bases in between. From the germline V gene, CDR1 is SGDLS and CDR2 is YYNGEE. The CDR3 sequence holds 13 residues, the cysteine and phenylalanine included. Here the CDR3 DNA is all that survives: 39 bases in frame from base 1.